These 21 T cell receptor beta chains were sequenced from one sample in a study of OX40 agonist ivuxolimab in advanced cancers. Method: immunoSEQ multiplex PCR; TCRdb's copy keeps in-frame clones and lacks some. This table has 95,000 to 150,000 clones, approximately 90% appearing once. The source material was CD4+ or CD8+ T cells sorted from blood, sampled in a trial of the OX40 agonist ivuxolimab. The receptors derive from an adult with an advanced solid tumor such as melanoma, head and neck, liver or kidney cancer.

This clone was observed a single time. The gene calls are TRBV5-6 and TRBJ2-3; TRBD1 agrees at 9 bases. Germline-derived CDR1 and CDR2 are SGHDT and YYEEEE. The CDR3 runs to 16 residues. The ends lost 5 bases at V and 2 bases at J; junction bases unmatched: 9. Here the CDR3 reads CASRLSGQGPTDTQYF. The DNA for the CDR3 is TGTGCCAGCAGACTGTCGGGACAGGGACCCACAGATACGCAGTATTTT.

This chain uses TRBV18 with TRBJ1-5; no clear D gene. V was shortened by 4 bases and J by 5 bases, with 9 bases between the two germline ends. From germline, CDR1 is KGHSH and CDR2 LQKENI. This CDR3 is 13 amino acids long. Here the CDR3 reads CASSLSGDQPQHF. The DNA of the CDR3 is TGTGCCAGCTCACTTTCGGGTGATCAGCCCCAGCATTTT.

This chain joins TRBV19 and TRBJ1-5, with D unresolved. V dropped 1 base and J dropped 7 bases, with 8 bases sitting between them. Germline V gene sequence: CDR1 LNHDA, CDR2 SQIVND (reference sequence). The CDR3 is 13 amino acids. CDR3 coding DNA: TGTGCCAGTAGTATAGTGAGTGAACAGCCCCAGCATTTT. Translating it yields CASSIVSEQPQHF. The full variable domain, its missing parts supplied by reference TRBV19 and TRBJ1-5, is DGGITQSPKYLFRKEGQNVTLSCEQNLNHDAMYWYRQDPGQGLRLIYYSQIVNDFQKGDIAEGYSVSREKKESFPLTVTSAQKNPTAFYLCASSIVSEQPQHFGDGTRLSIL.

V gene TRBV7-2 combines with J gene TRBJ2-5; D possibly corresponds to TRBD1 (6 bases). The CDR3 is 13 residues long. V lost 3 bases to trimming and J lost 5 bases, with 10 bases between them. CDR1 and CDR2 (germline): SGHTA, FQGNSA. Here the CDR3 reads CASSFTGSETQYF. The CDR3 DNA is TGTGCCAGCAGCTTCACAGGGTCGGAGACCCAGTACTTC. The variable domain in full, with the rest retrieved from reference TRBV7-2 and TRBJ2-5, is GAGVSQSPSNKVTEKGKDVELRCDPISGHTALYWYRQSLGQGLEFLIYFQGNSAPDKSGLPSDRFSAERTGGSVSTLTIQRTQQEDSAVYLCASSFTGSETQYFGPGTRLLVL.

The chain is built from TRBV4-1 and TRBJ1-4; tentative D call: TRBD1 (6 bases). The V gene lost 4 bases and the J gene lost 10 bases, with 28 bases spanning the gap. This CDR3 comprises 18 residues. CDR1 and CDR2 from the germline V gene are MGHRA and YSYEKL. The CDR3 bases are TGCGCCAGCAGCCGCCCCCCCGGACAGACCCGAGACTGGGGAAAACTGTTTTTT. Encoded protein: CASSRPPGQTRDWGKLFF.

This rearrangement joins TRBV19 to TRBJ1-6, with 10 nucleotides matching TRBD1. Germline loops: CDR1 LNHDA, CDR2 SQIVND (reference sequence). CDR3 length: 17 amino acids. Unmatched junction bases numbered 9, after V lost 4 bases and J lost 6 bases. The CDR3 loop reads CASSNRDRGSGNSPLHF. The CDR3 DNA is TGTGCCAGTAGTAACCGGGACAGGGGTTCTGGTAATTCACCCCTCCACTTT.

The rearrangement uses TRBV19 and TRBJ1-2, with D unclear. This CDR3 is 11 amino acids long. V lost 3 bases, J lost 8 bases, and 7 bases lay in between. Germline V gives CDR1 LNHDA, CDR2 SQIVND (reference sequence). Written as DNA, the CDR3 is TGTGCCAGTAGTATGGGCGTAGGCTACACCTTC. Translated: CASSMGVGYTF. Complete variable domain (other parts from reference TRBV19 and TRBJ1-2): DGGITQSPKYLFRKEGQNVTLSCEQNLNHDAMYWYRQDPGQGLRLIYYSQIVNDFQKGDIAEGYSVSREKKESFPLTVTSAQKNPTAFYLCASSMGVGYTFGSGTRLTVV.

V gene TRBV11-2 combines with J gene TRBJ2-7; the match to TRBD1 covers 9 bases. Unmatched junction bases numbered 8, after V lost 7 bases and J lost 4 bases. CDR1 is SGHAT and CDR2 is FQNNGV in the germline V gene. The CDR3 loop spans 14 amino acids. The CDR3 coding sequence is TGTGCCAGCAAGACCCCGGGACAGGGATACGAGCAGTACTTC. It is translated as CASKTPGQGYEQYF. Based on the CDR3 plus reference TRBV11-2 and TRBJ2-7, the full variable domain is EAGVAQSPRYKIIEKRQSVAFWCNPISGHATLYWYQQILGQGPKLLIQFQNNGVVDDSQLPKDRFSAERLKGVDSTLKIQPAKLEDSAVYLCASKTPGQGYEQYFGPGTRLTVT.

The V and J genes are TRBV7-9 and TRBJ2-5; 7 bases align to TRBD1. Germline CDR1 reads SEHNR; CDR2 reads FQNEAQ (reference sequence). This CDR3 has 13 residues. Losses at the gene ends were 8 bases for V and 5 bases for J; bases not matched to a gene: 8. The CDR3 reads CASSTGSMETQYF. In DNA, the CDR3 is TGTGCCAGCTCGACAGGGAGTATGGAGACCCAGTACTTC.

The chain is built from TRBV9 and TRBJ2-3, with D possibly being TRBD2 (6 bases). The germline CDR1 and CDR2 sequences are SGDLS and YYNGEE. The CDR3 extends over 18 amino acids. V was trimmed by 0 bases and J by 0 bases, leaving 17 bases between them. The CDR3, as DNA: TGTGCCAGCAGCGTAGGGAGAGGTGCGGGACTTAGCACAGATACGCAGTATTTT. It specifies CASSVGRGAGLSTDTQYF.

The chain carries TRBV5-1 and TRBJ1-1; no clear D gene. Trimming left V 0 bases short and J 0 bases short, with 9 bases between. This CDR3 region has 15 residues. Germline-derived CDR1 and CDR2 are SGHRS and YFSETQ. CDR3 loop: CASSLDGFLNTEAFF. DNA for the CDR3: TGCGCCAGCAGCTTGGACGGCTTCCTGAACACTGAAGCTTTCTTT.

This clone has only one observation. CDR3 residues: CASSLSQGSGSEQYF. CDR3 in DNA: TGTGCCAGCAGCTTATCTCAGGGGAGTGGGTCCGAGCAGTACTTC. The rearrangement joins TRBV7-9 to TRBJ2-7, with TRBD1 as a possible D gene (6 bases). The CDR3 covers 15 residues. Trimming pared 2 bases from V and 6 bases from J, leaving 17 bases between. Looked up from germline, CDR1 is SEHNR and CDR2 is FQNEAQ (reference sequence).

This clone was found a few times. V is TRBV14 and J is TRBJ1-6; no reliable D call. Deletions cut 2 bases from V and 10 bases from J, with 18 bases between. The CDR3 is 16 amino acids. Germline V lookup: CDR1 SGHDN, CDR2 FVKESK. Here the CDR3 reads CASSQNVNFVGSPLHF. CDR3 bases: TGTGCCAGCAGCCAAAATGTCAATTTTGTCGGATCACCCCTCCACTTT.

This chain connects TRBV29-1 to TRBJ1-2, with D possibly being TRBD1 (5 bases). The V gene's germline CDR1 is SQVTM and CDR2 ANQGSEA. V was trimmed by 4 bases and J by 7 bases, leaving 16 bases between them. This CDR3 has 13 amino acids. Here the CDR3 reads CSVGLWGEGGYTF. CDR3 in DNA: TGCAGCGTTGGTTTATGGGGGGAAGGTGGCTACACCTTC.

The V gene is TRBV2, the J gene TRBJ2-6; 8 nucleotides agree with TRBD2. The CDR3 covers 15 residues. Germline V gene data show CDR1 as SNHLY and CDR2 as FYNNEI. The junction had 4 bases not matched to a gene; V was cut back by 6 bases and J by 3 bases. DNA of the CDR3: TGTGCCAGCAGGGGACTAGACGTTGGGGCCAACGTCCTGACTTTC. This translates into CASRGLDVGANVLTF.

The rearrangement uses TRBV11-2 and TRBJ1-6, with a weak D call TRBD1 (6 bases). The CDR3 spans 14 residues. Germline lookup yields CDR1 SGHAT and CDR2 FQNNGV. V lost 5 bases, J lost 7 bases, and 12 bases lay in between. The chain's CDR3 is CASSLTGLNSPLHF. The CDR3 DNA sequence: TGTGCCAGCAGCCTTACAGGGCTGAATTCACCCCTCCACTTT.

The rearrangement joins TRBV4-2 to TRBJ2-7; TRBD1 is a possible D gene (6 bases). V was cut by 4 bases and J by 2 bases, with 15 bases left in between. The CDR3 covers 15 residues. The germline CDR1 and CDR2 sequences are LGHNA and YNFKEQ. This chain's CDR3 is CASSRLLGDTYEQYF. The DNA for the CDR3 is TGTGCCAGCAGCCGCTTGCTAGGGGACACCTACGAGCAGTACTTC.

CDR3 sequence (DNA): TGTGCCAGCAGCTTAGGGGACACCTACAATGAGCAGTTCTTC. The encoded protein is CASSLGDTYNEQFF. The V call is TRBV5-4, the J call TRBJ2-1; D might be TRBD1 (6 bases). Trimming left V 2 bases short and J 2 bases short, with 8 bases between. The CDR3 covers 14 residues. CDR1 and CDR2 from the germline V gene are SGHNT and YYREEE (reference sequence).

The chain recombines TRBV27 with TRBJ1-2; maybe TRBD1 (6 bases). The V end was cut by 4 bases, the J end by 11 bases, with 23 bases between. The length of the CDR3 is 15 residues. Germline values: CDR1 MNHEY, CDR2 SMNVEV (reference sequence). CDR3 nucleotide sequence: TGTGCCAGCAGTTCGTGGGGGCCAGAGGGGGTCAGTTACACCTTC. This codes for CASSSWGPEGVSYTF.

In this sample, this clone turned up once. J is TRBJ1-1 and V is TRBV9; 7 bases agree with TRBD1. Per germline, CDR1 SGDLS and CDR2 YYNGEE. Trimming removed 2 bases from V and 0 bases from J; junction bases left unmatched: 4. The CDR3 is 15 amino acids. CDR3 nucleotides: TGTGCCAGCAGCGTCCGGGACAGAATGAACACTGAAGCTTTCTTT. Translated: CASSVRDRMNTEAFF. The full variable domain, its missing parts supplied by reference TRBV9 and TRBJ1-1, is DSGVTQTPKHLITATGQRVTLRCSPRSGDLSVYWYQQSLDQGLQFLIQYYNGEERAKGNILERFSAQQFPDLHSELNLSSLELGDSALYFCASSVRDRMNTEAFFGQGTRLTVV.

The V call is TRBV7-2, the J call TRBJ2-7; TRBD1 or TRBD2 may be the D gene (5 bases each). The V gene's germline CDR1 is SGHTA and CDR2 FQGNSA. V dropped 3 bases and J dropped 1 base, with 16 bases sitting between them. The CDR3 has 16 residues. CDR3: CASSFSIGTGSYEQYF. For the CDR3, the DNA is TGTGCCAGCAGCTTTTCGATCGGGACGGGATCCTACGAGCAGTACTTC. The complete variable domain, with remaining parts taken from reference TRBV7-2 and TRBJ2-7, reads GAGVSQSPSNKVTEKGKDVELRCDPISGHTALYWYRQSLGQGLEFLIYFQGNSAPDKSGLPSDRFSAERTGGSVSTLTIQRTQQEDSAVYLCASSFSIGTGSYEQYFGPGTRLTVT.